The 11 T cell receptor beta chains presented below share a single source sample, sequenced in a study of T cells in Graves' hyperthyroidism and ophthalmopathy. The CDR3 regions of TCR beta were amplified from RNA transcripts. Primed by the HTBI set, a first-round RT-PCR was run on the TCR CDR3. MiXCR, applied by TCRdb to the multiplex PCR reads, yields one record per CDR3 protein. The repertoire holds around 540,000 distinct CDR3 sequences, with 15% to 20% as singletons. The sample taken for sequencing was blood. Source of these receptors: a woman between 25 and 40 years old with Graves' ophthalmopathy.

This clonotype was counted only a few times. The V gene is TRBV5-1, the J gene TRBJ1-2, with 7 bases aligning to TRBD1. V lost 2 bases to trimming and J lost 1 base; unmatched junction nucleotides: 17. This CDR3 has 19 amino acids. Germline-derived CDR1 and CDR2 are SGHRS and YFSETQ. The CDR3 loop is CASSFATGQGESVNYGYTF. The CDR3 coding sequence is TGCGCCAGCAGCTTTGCGACCGGGCAGGGGGAATCGGTTAACTATGGCTACACCTTC.

This chain links TRBV28 with TRBJ1-1, with D perhaps matching TRBD1 (6 bases). The V end was cut by 6 bases, the J end by 5 bases, with 13 bases between. Looked up from germline, CDR1 is MDHEN and CDR2 is SYDVKM. The CDR3 covers 13 residues. CDR3 coding DNA: TGTGCCAGCAGACTACAGGGAAGGACTGAAGCTTTCTTT. Protein sequence: CASRLQGRTEAFF.

This clonotype was recorded at least ten times. This rearrangement joins TRBV28 to TRBJ1-5; 8 nucleotides line up with TRBD1. This CDR3 region has 15 residues. Looked up from germline, CDR1 is MDHEN and CDR2 is SYDVKM. Trimming took 5 bases from V and 3 from J; bases not matched to a gene: 6. CDR3 loop: CASSTWTGHNQPQHF. The CDR3, as DNA: TGTGCCAGCAGTACCTGGACAGGGCACAATCAGCCCCAGCATTTT.

The sample holds one count of this clonotype. The chain has TRBV20-1 and TRBJ2-1; 8 bases line up with TRBD2. The DNA matches TRBJ2-7 better at its end, which makes the J call doubtful. The germline CDR1 and CDR2 sequences are DFQATT and SNEGSKA (reference sequence). The CDR3 is made up of 14 amino acids. This CDR3 reads CSATSGSSYNEQYF. The CDR3 coding sequence is TGCAGTGCAACCAGCGGGAGTTCCTACAATGAGCAGTACTTC.

This clonotype was seen ten or more times. The chain has TRBV6-1 and TRBJ2-1; 8 bases line up with TRBD1. Trimming cost V 2 bases and J 5 bases; bases outside gene matches: 8. The CDR3 extends over 16 amino acids. CDR1 and CDR2 (germline): MNHNS, SASEGT. The CDR3 DNA is TGTGCCAGCAGTGAACCACCCGGGACAGGTAACAATGAGCAGTTCTTC. This translates into CASSEPPGTGNNEQFF.

This clonotype was recorded at least ten times. The gene calls are TRBV20-1 and TRBJ1-1; no clear D. CDR1 and CDR2 (germline): DFQATT, SNEGSKA (reference sequence). Trimming removed 1 base from V and 4 bases from J, with 4 bases in between. The CDR3 runs to 11 residues. CDR3 protein: CSARVSTEAFF. The CDR3 DNA reads as TGCAGTGCTAGAGTGTCCACTGAAGCTTTCTTT.

This clonotype was picked up many times. The V and J genes are TRBV30 and TRBJ2-1, with 8 bases that match TRBD2. The CDR3 is 14 residues long. Germline V gene lookup returns CDR1 GTSNPN and CDR2 SVGIG (reference sequence). Trimming removed 2 bases from V and 10 bases from J; junction bases left unmatched: 10. Written as DNA, the CDR3 is TGTGCCTGGAGTAATCTAGCGGGCCCTCGAGAGCAGTTCTTC. This codes for CAWSNLAGPREQFF.

This clonotype came up a few times. At one end the junction does not follow the germline gene, possibly because of a read error. The V gene is TRBV20-1, the J gene TRBJ2-2, with D possibly TRBD2 on 6 matching bases. The CDR3 is 14 residues long. Germline V gene data show CDR1 as DFQATT and CDR2 as SNEGSKA (reference sequence). CDR3 nucleotide sequence: TGCAGTGCCATGACCGGGACTGACGTTGGGGGGCTGTTTTTT. Encoded protein: CSAMTGTDVGGLFF.

The chain couples TRBV20-1 to TRBJ2-2, with D maybe TRBD2 (5 bases). The V end lost 3 bases, the J end lost 4 bases, and 12 bases lay between the germline ends. Germline V CDR1 and CDR2: DFQATT, SNEGSKA (reference sequence). The CDR3 has 14 residues. The CDR3 bases are TGCAGTGCTAGGATTAGGGAGAGCACCGGGGAGCTGTTTTTT. Protein: CSARIRESTGELFF.

This clonotype was recorded at least ten times. The CDR3 region is CASRTYRGSNEKLFF. CDR3 nucleotides: TGTGCCAGCAGAACTTACAGGGGGTCAAATGAAAAACTGTTTTTT. This chain connects TRBV11-2 to TRBJ1-4; the match to TRBD1 covers 8 bases. Germline values: CDR1 SGHAT, CDR2 FQNNGV. The CDR3 totals 15 residues. V shed 6 bases and J 5 bases; nucleotides not matched to a gene: 8.

Only a few counts were recorded for this clonotype. The chain recombines TRBV9 with TRBJ1-2; TRBD1 agrees at 7 bases. Germline V lookup: CDR1 SGDLS, CDR2 YYNGEE. The CDR3 has 15 residues. V lost 4 bases, J lost 0 bases, and 6 bases stayed unmatched. CDR3: CASSPGTASNYGYTF. The CDR3 nucleotides read TGTGCCAGCAGCCCTGGGACAGCCTCTAACTATGGCTACACCTTC.